This T cell receptor beta chain derives from a study of identifying expanded T cells in peripheral blood. Study-level results: Over about two and four weeks, about 15 and 19 clones changed, versus approximately 1.2 between replicates. Clone count variance between two-week samples rose with total template count.

This clone was detected a few times. The target antigen is unknown. The CDR3 has 13 amino acids. V lost 3 bases and J 8 bases, leaving 14 bases between the germline ends. Per germline, CDR1 GTSNPN and CDR2 SVGIG (reference sequence). Some clones are missing from TCRdb's copy, which holds only in-frame ones; the method was immunoSEQ multiplex PCR. The table records some 81,000 clones, 84% of them present only once. During the collection period, no donor immune events like infections were recorded. Material: blood. The J gene is TRBJ2-4, the V gene TRBV30, with D uncertain. This receptor was identified in a person aged 18 to 69 in good health. CDR3 in amino acids: CAWSRPSEDIQYF. The CDR3 DNA follows: TGTGCCTGGAGCCGGCCTTCTGAGGACATTCAGTACTTC.